This T cell receptor beta chain was captured in a study of blood T cell repertoires in COVID-19. Study-wide context: PBMCs, B-cell-depleted T cells, or T cells were the source of the cDNA or gDNA that made up the material.

Method: immunoSEQ multiplex PCR; TCRdb's copy keeps in-frame clones and lacks some. The data show tens of thousands of clones, about four fifths seen once. The CDR3 length is 15 residues. Germline CDR1 is MNHEY and CDR2 is SVGAGI. Between the trimmed V and J ends, which lost 0 bases and 7 bases, there was a span of 13 bases. The specimen was peripheral blood. The sequence was collected from a man of 80 years or more with active or convalescent COVID-19. This sequence joins TRBV6-5 and TRBJ1-5; weak D call: TRBD1 (5 bases). This CDR3 reads CASSYSSGALQPQHF. DNA of the CDR3: TGTGCCAGCAGTTACTCGAGCGGGGCTCTCCAGCCCCAGCATTTT.